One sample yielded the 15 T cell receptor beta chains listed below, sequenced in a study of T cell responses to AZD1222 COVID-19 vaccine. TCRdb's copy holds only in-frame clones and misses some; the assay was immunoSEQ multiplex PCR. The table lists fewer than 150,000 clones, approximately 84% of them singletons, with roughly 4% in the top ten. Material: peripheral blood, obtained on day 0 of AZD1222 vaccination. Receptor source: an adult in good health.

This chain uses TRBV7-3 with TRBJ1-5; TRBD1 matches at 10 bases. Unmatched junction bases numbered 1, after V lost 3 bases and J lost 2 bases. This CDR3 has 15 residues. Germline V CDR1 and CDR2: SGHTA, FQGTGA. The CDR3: CASSLTGGGNQPQHF. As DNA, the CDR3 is TGTGCCAGCAGCTTGACAGGGGGCGGCAATCAGCCCCAGCATTTT.

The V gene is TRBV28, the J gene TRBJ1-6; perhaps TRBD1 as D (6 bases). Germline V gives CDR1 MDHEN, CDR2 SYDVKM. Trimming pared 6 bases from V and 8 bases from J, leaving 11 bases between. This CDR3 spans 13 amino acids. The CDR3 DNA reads TGTGCCAGCAGAAGGGCAGGGGATTCACCCCTCCACTTT. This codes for CASRRAGDSPLHF.

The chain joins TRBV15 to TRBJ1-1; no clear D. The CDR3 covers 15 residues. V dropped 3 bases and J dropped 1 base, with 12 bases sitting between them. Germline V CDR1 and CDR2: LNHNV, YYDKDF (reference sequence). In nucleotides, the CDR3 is TGTGCCACCAGCAGTATTGGACGGGAGAACACTGAAGCTTTCTTT. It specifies CATSSIGRENTEAFF.

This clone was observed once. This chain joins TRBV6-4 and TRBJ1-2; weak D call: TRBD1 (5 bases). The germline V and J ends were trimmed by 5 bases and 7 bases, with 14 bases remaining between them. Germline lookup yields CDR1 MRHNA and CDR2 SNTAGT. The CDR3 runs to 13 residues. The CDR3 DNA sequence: TGTGCCAGCAGTCCGGAGGGGCAGAGTGGCTACACCTTC. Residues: CASSPEGQSGYTF.

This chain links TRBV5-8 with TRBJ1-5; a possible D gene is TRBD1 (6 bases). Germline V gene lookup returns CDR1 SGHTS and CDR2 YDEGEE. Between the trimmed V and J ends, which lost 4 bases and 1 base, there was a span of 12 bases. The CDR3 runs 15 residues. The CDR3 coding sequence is TGTGCCAGCAGCCTTGGGACAAAAAGCAATCAGCCCCAGCATTTT. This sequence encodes CASSLGTKSNQPQHF.

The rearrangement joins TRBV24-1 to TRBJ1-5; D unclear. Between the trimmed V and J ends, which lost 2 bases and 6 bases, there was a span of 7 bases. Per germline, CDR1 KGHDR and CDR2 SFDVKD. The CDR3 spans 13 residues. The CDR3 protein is CATSDWTAQPQHF. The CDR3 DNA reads TGTGCCACCAGTGATTGGACGGCTCAGCCCCAGCATTTT.

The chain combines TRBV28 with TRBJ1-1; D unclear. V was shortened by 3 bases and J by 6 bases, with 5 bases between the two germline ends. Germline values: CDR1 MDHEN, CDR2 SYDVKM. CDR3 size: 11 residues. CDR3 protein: CASSFFAEAFF. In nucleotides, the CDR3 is TGTGCCAGCAGTTTTTTCGCTGAAGCTTTCTTT.

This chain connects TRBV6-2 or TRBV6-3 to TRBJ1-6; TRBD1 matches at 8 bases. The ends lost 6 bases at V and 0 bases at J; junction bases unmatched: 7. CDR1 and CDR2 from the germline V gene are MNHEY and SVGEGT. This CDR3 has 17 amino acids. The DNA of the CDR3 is TGTGCCAGCAGCCCTGGGACAGGTGGCTCCTATAATTCACCCCTCCACTTT. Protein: CASSPGTGGSYNSPLHF.

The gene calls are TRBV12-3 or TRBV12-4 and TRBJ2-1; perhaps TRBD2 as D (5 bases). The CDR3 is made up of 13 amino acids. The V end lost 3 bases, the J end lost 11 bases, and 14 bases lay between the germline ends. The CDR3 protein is CASSFGRRDQQFF. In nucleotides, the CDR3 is TGTGCCAGCAGTTTCGGCCGCCGGGATCAGCAGTTCTTC.

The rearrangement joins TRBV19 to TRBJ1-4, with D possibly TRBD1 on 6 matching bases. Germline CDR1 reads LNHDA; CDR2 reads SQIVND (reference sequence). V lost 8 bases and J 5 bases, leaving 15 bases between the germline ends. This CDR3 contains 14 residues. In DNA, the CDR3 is TGTGCCAGTGGGAGACCGGGGGGCAATGAAAAACTGTTTTTT. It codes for CASGRPGGNEKLFF.

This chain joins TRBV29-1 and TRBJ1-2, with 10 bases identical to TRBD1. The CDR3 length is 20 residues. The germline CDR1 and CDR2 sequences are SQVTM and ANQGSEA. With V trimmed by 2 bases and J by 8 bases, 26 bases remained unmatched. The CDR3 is CSVERRDWDRGVSSRAGYTF. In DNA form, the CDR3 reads TGCAGCGTTGAAAGGCGGGACTGGGACAGGGGAGTATCCTCGAGGGCCGGCTACACCTTC.

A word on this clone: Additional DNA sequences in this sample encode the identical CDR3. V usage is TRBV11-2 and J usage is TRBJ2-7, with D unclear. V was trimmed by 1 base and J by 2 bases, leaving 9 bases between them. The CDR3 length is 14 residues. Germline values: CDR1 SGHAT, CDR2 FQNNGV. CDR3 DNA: TGTGCCAGCAGCTTAGGGTCTGGTACCTACGAGCAGTACTTC. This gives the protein CASSLGSGTYEQYF. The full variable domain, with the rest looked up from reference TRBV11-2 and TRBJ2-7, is EAGVAQSPRYKIIEKRQSVAFWCNPISGHATLYWYQQILGQGPKLLIQFQNNGVVDDSQLPKDRFSAERLKGVDSTLKIQPAKLEDSAVYLCASSLGSGTYEQYFGPGTRLTVT.

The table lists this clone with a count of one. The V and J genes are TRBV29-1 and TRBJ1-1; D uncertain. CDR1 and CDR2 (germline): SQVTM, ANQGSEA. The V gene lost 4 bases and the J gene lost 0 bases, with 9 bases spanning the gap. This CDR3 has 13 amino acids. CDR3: CSVVSQVNTEAFF. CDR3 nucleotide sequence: TGCAGCGTTGTCAGCCAGGTGAACACTGAAGCTTTCTTT.

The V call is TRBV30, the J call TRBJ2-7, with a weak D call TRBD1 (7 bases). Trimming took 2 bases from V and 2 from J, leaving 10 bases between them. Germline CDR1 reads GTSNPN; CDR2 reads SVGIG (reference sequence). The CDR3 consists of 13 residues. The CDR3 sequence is CAWSTGEAYEQYF. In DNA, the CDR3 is TGTGCCTGGAGTACAGGGGAGGCCTACGAGCAGTACTTC.

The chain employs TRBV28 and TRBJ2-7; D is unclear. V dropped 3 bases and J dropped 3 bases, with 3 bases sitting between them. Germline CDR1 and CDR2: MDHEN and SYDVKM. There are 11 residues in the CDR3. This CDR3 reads CASSFLYEQYF. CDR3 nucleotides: TGTGCCAGCAGTTTTCTCTACGAGCAGTACTTC.